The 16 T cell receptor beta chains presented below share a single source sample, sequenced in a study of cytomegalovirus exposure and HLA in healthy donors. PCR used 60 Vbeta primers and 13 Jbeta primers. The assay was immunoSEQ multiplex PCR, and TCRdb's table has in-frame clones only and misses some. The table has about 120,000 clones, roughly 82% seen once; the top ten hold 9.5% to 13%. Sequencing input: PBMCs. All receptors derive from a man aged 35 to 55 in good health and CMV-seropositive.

CDR3 residues: CASSPVPSNQPQHF. In DNA, the CDR3 is TGTGCCAGCAGCCCCGTTCCGAGCAATCAGCCCCAGCATTTT. The rearrangement links TRBV14 to TRBJ1-5; no clear D gene. CDR3 length: 14 residues. The V end lost 4 bases, the J end lost 1 base, and 8 bases lay between the germline ends. From germline, CDR1 is SGHDN and CDR2 FVKESK.

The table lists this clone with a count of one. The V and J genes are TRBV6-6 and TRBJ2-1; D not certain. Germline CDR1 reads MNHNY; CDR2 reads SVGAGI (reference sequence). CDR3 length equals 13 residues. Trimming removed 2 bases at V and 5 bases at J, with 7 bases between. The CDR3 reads CASSYPRDNEQFF. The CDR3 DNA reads TGTGCCAGCAGTTACCCCCGCGACAATGAGCAGTTCTTC.

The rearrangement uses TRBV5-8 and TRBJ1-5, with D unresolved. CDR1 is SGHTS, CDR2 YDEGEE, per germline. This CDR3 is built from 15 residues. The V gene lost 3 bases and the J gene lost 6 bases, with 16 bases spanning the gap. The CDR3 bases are TGTGCCAGCAGCTCGGGTCGCTTCTTTGGTCAGCCCCAGCATTTT. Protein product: CASSSGRFFGQPQHF.

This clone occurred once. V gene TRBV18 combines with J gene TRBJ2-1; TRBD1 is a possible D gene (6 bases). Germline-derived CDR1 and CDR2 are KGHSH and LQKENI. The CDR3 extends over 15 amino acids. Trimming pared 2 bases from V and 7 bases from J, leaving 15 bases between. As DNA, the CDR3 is TGTGCCAGCTCACCAACGGGGCAGGGGACGAATGAGCAGTTCTTC. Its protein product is CASSPTGQGTNEQFF. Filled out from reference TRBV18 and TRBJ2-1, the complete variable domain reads NAGVMQNPRHLVRRRGQEARLRCSPMKGHSHVYWYRQLPEEGLKFMVYLQKENIIDESGMPKERFSAEFPKEGPSILRIQQVVRGDSAAYFCASSPTGQGTNEQFFGPGTRLTVL.

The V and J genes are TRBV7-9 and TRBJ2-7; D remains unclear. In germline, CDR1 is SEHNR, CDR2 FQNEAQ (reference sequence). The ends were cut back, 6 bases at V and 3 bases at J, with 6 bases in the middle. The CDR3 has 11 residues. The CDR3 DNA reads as TGTGCCAGCAGTCAGGACTACGAGCAGTACTTC. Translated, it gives CASSQDYEQYF.

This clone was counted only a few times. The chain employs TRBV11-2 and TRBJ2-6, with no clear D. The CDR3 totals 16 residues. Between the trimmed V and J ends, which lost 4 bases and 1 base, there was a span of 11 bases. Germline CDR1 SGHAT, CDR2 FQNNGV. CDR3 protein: CASSSPVGSGANVLTF. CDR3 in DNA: TGTGCCAGCAGCTCCCCGGTCGGGTCTGGGGCCAACGTCCTGACTTTC.

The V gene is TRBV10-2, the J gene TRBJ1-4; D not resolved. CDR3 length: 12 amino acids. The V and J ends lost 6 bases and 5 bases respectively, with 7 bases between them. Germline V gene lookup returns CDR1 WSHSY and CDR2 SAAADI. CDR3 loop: CASRAQNEKLFF. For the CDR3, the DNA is TGCGCCAGCAGGGCTCAAAATGAAAAACTGTTTTTT.

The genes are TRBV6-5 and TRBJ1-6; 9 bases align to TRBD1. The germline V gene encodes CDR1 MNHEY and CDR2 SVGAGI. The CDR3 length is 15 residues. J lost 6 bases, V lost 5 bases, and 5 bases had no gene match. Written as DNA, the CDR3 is TGTGCCAGCAGTAAACAGGGGGCGAGTAATTCACCCCTCCACTTT. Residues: CASSKQGASNSPLHF.

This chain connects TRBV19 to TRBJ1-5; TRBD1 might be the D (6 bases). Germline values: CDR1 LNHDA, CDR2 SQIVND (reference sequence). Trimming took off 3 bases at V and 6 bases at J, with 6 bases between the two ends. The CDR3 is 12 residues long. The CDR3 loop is CASSIRGQPQHF. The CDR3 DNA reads TGTGCCAGTAGTATCAGGGGTCAGCCCCAGCATTTT.

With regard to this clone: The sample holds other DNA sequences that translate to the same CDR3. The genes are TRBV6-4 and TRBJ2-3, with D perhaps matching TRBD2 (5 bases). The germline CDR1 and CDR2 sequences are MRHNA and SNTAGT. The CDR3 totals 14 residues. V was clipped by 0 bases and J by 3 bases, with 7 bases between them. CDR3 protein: CASSDSTGTDTQYF. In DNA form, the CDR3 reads TGTGCCAGCAGTGACTCGACGGGGACAGATACGCAGTATTTT.

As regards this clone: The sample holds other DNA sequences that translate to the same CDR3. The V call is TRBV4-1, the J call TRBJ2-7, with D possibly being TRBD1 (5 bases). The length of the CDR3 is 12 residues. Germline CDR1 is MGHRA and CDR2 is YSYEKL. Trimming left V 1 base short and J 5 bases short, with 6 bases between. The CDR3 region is CASSQAGNEQYF. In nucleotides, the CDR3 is TGCGCCAGCAGCCAAGCAGGGAACGAGCAGTACTTC.

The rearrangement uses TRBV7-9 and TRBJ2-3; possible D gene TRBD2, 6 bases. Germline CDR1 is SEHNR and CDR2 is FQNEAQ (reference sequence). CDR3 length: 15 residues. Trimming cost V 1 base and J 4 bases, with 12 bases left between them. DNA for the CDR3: TGTGCCAGCAGCTTAGAGGGAGGCGGCCCAGATACGCAGTATTTT. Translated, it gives CASSLEGGGPDTQYF.

The CDR3 reads CASSPRGIQGTDTQYF. The CDR3 region has the DNA TGTGCCAGCTCACCACGGGGGATACAGGGAACAGATACGCAGTATTTT. The rearrangement uses TRBV18 and TRBJ2-3; a possible D gene is TRBD1 (6 bases). This CDR3 is 16 amino acids long. Germline V CDR1 and CDR2: KGHSH, LQKENI. V shed 1 base and J shed 3 bases, with 14 bases lying between them. The whole variable domain, remainder taken from reference TRBV18 and TRBJ2-3, is NAGVMQNPRHLVRRRGQEARLRCSPMKGHSHVYWYRQLPEEGLKFMVYLQKENIIDESGMPKERFSAEFPKEGPSILRIQQVVRGDSAAYFCASSPRGIQGTDTQYFGPGTRLTVL.

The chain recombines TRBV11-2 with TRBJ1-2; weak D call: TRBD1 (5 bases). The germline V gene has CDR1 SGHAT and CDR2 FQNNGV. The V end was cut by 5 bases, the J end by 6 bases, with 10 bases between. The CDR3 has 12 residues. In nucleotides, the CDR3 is TGTGCCAGCAGCCGACAGTTGGATGGCTACACCTTC. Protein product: CASSRQLDGYTF.

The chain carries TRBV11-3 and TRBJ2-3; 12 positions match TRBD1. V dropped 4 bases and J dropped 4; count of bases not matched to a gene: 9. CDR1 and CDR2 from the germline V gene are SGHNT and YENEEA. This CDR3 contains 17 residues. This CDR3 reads CASSSPGQGAGADTQYF. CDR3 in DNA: TGTGCCAGCAGCTCACCGGGACAGGGGGCCGGGGCAGATACGCAGTATTTT.

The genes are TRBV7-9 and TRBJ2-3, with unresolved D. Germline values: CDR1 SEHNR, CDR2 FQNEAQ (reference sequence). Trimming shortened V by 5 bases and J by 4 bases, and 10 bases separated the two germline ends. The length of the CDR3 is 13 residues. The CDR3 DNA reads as TGTGCCAGCAGCCCAGGCAGGCCAGATACGCAGTATTTT. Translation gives CASSPGRPDTQYF.